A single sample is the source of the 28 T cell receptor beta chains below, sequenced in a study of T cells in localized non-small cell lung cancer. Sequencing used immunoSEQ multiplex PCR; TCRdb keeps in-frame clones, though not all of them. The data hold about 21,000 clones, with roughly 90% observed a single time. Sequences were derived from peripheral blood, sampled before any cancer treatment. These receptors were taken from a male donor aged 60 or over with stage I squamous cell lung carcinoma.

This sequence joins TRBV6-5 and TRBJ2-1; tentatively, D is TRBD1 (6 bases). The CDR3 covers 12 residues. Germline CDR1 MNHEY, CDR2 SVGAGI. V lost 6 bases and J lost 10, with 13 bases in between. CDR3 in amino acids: CASSRGQGEQFF. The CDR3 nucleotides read TGTGCCAGCAGCCGGGGCCAGGGGGAGCAGTTCTTC.

CDR3 residues: CASSGRKQGGNEKLFF. In nucleotides, the CDR3 is TGTGCCAGCAGTGGACGGAAGCAGGGGGGTAATGAAAAACTGTTTTTT. The genes are TRBV2 and TRBJ1-4; TRBD1 matches at 7 bases. J gave up 4 bases and V 4 bases, and 9 bases lay outside the gene matches. CDR1 and CDR2 from the germline V gene are SNHLY and FYNNEI. The CDR3 length is 16 residues.

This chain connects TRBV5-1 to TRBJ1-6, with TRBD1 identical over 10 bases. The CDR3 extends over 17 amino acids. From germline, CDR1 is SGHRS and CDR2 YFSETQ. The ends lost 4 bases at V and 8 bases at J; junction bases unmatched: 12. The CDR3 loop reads CASSGGTGDISYSPLHF. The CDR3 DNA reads TGCGCCAGCAGCGGGGGGACAGGGGACATTTCTTATTCACCCCTCCACTTT.

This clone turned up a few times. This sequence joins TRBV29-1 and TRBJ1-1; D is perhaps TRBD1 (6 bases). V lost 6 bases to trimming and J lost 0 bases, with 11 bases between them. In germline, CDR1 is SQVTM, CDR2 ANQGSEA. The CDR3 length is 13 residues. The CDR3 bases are TGCAGCGTAGATACAGGGATGAACACTGAAGCTTTCTTT. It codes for CSVDTGMNTEAFF. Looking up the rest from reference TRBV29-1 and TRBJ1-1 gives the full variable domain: SAVISQKPSRDICQRGTSLTIQCQVDSQVTMMFWYRQQPGQSLTLIATANQGSEATYESGFVIDKFPISRPNLTFSTLTVSNMSPEDSSIYLCSVDTGMNTEAFFGQGTRLTVV.

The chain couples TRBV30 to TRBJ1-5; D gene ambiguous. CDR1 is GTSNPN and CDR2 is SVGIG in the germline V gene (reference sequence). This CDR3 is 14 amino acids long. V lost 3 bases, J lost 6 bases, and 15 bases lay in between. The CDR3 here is CAWRPKGGSQPQHF. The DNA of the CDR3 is TGTGCCTGGAGACCAAAGGGCGGGAGTCAGCCCCAGCATTTT.

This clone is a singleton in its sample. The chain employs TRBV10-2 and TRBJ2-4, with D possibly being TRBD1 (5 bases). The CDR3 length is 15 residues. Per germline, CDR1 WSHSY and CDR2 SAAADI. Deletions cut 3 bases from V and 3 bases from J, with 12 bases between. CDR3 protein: CASSETVDSKNIQYF. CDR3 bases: TGCGCCAGCAGTGAAACGGTAGACAGCAAAAACATTCAGTACTTC.

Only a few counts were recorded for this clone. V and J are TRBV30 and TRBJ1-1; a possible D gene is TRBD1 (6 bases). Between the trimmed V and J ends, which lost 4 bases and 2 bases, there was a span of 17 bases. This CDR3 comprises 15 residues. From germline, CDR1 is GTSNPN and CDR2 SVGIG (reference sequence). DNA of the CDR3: TGTGCCTGGAATACTGGGAACAGGGTAAACACTGAAGCTTTCTTT. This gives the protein CAWNTGNRVNTEAFF.

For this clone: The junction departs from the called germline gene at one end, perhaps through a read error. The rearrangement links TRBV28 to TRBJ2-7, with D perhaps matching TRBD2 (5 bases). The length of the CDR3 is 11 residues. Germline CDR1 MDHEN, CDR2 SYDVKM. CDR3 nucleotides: TGTGCCAGCAGTTTATTCGGGGAAATGCACTTC. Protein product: CASSLFGEMHF.

CDR3 sequence: CASSPPGTGVGPDTQYF. The CDR3 bases are TGTGCCAGCAGCCCCCCGGGGACAGGGGTGGGGCCAGATACGCAGTATTTT. The chain couples TRBV7-2 to TRBJ2-3, with 10 bases lining up with TRBD1. The CDR3 has 17 amino acids. From germline, CDR1 is SGHTA and CDR2 FQGNSA. The V and J ends lost 5 bases and 4 bases, in that order; junction bases with no gene match: 12.

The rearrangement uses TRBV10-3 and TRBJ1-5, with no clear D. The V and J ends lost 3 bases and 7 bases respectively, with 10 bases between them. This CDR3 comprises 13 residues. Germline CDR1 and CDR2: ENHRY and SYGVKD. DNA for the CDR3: TGTGCCATCAGTGACGGGCCCCGGCAGCCCCAGCATTTT. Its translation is CAISDGPRQPQHF.

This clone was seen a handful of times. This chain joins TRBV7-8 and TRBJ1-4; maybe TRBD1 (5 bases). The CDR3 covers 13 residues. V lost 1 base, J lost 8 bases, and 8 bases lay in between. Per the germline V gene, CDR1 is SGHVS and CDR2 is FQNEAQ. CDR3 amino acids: CASSLGGREKLFF. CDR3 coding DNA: TGTGCCAGCAGCTTAGGGGGGAGGGAAAAACTGTTTTTT.

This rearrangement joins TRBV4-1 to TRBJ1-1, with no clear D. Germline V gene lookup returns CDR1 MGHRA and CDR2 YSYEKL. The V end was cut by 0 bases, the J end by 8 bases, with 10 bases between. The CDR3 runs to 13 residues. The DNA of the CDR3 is TGCGCCAGCAGCCAAGATCGATTTCAAGAAGCTTTCTTT. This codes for CASSQDRFQEAFF.

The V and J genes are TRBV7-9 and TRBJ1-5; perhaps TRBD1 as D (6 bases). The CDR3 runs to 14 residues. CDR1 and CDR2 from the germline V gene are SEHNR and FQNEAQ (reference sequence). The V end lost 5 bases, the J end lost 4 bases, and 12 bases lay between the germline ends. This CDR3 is CASSLSGQNQPQHF. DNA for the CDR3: TGTGCCAGCAGCCTATCGGGACAAAATCAGCCCCAGCATTTT.

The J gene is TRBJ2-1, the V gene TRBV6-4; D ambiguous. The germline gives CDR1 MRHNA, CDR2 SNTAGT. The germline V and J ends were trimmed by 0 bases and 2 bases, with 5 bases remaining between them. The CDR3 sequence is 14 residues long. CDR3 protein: CASSDSVAYNEQFF. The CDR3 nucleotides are TGTGCCAGCAGTGACTCGGTGGCCTACAATGAGCAGTTCTTC.

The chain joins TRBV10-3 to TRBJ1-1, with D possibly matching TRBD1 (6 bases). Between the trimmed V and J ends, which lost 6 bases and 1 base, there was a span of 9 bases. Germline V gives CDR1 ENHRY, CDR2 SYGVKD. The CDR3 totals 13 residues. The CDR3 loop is CAISRDKNTEAFF. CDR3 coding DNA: TGTGCCATCAGCCGGGACAAGAACACTGAAGCTTTCTTT.

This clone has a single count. CDR3 protein: CASSLTGLSTDTQYF. CDR3 coding DNA: TGCGCCAGCAGCTTGACGGGCCTTTCCACAGATACGCAGTATTTT. The J gene is TRBJ2-3, the V gene TRBV5-1; D remains unclear. V dropped 1 base and J dropped 2 bases, with 11 bases sitting between them. Germline CDR1 and CDR2: SGHRS and YFSETQ. The length of the CDR3 is 15 residues.

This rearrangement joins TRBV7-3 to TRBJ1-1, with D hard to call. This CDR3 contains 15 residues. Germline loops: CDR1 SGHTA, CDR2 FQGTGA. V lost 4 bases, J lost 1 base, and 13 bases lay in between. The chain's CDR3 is CASSYAPGRNTEAFF. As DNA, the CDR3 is TGTGCCAGCAGCTACGCTCCGGGCCGGAACACTGAAGCTTTCTTT.

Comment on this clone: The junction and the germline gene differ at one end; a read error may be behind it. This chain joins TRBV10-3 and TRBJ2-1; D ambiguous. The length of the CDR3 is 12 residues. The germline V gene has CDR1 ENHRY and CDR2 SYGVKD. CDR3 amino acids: CAISESSNEQFF. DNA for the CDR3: TGTGCCATCAGTGAGTCCTCCAATGAGCAGTTCTTC.

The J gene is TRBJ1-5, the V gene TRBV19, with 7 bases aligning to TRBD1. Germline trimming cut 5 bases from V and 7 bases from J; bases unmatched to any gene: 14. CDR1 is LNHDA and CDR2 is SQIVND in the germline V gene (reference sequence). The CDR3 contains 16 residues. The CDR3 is CASSSRGPTGRQPQHF. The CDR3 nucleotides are TGTGCCAGTAGTTCCCGTGGCCCGACAGGGCGGCAGCCCCAGCATTTT.

The CDR3: CASSSVGRESSYEQYF. As DNA, the CDR3 is TGTGCCAGTAGTTCCGTGGGACGGGAGAGCTCCTACGAGCAGTACTTC. The chain employs TRBV19 and TRBJ2-7; a weak D match, TRBD2 (6 bases). Trimming pared 5 bases from V and 0 bases from J, leaving 17 bases between. The CDR3 is 16 amino acids. Germline assignment: CDR1 LNHDA and CDR2 SQIVND (reference sequence).

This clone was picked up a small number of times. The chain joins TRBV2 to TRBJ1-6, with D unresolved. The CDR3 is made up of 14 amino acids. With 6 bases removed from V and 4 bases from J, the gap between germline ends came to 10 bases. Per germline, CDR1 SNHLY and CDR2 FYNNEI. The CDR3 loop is CASSLQLYNSPLHF. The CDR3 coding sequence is TGTGCCAGCAGCTTACAGTTGTATAATTCACCCCTCCACTTT.

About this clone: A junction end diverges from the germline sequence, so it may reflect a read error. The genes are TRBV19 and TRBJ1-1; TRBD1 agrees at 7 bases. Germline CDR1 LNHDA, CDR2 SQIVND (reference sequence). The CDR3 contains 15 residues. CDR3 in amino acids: CTSSKLTGLNTEAFF. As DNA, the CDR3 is TGTACCAGTAGTAAATTGACAGGGTTGAACACTGAAGCTTTCTTT.

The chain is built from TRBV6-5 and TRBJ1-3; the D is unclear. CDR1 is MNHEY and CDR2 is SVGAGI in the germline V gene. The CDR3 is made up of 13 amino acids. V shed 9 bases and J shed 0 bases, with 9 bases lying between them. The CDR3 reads CASARDSGNTIYF. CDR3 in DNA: TGTGCCAGTGCGAGGGACTCTGGAAACACCATATATTTT.

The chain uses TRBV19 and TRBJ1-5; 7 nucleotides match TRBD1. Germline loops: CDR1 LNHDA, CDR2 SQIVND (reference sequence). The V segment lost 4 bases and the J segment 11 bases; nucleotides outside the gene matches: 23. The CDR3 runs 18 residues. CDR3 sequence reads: CASSTSIIPTGYGQSQHF. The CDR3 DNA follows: TGTGCCAGTAGTACCTCAATTATTCCGACAGGGTATGGGCAGTCCCAGCATTTT.

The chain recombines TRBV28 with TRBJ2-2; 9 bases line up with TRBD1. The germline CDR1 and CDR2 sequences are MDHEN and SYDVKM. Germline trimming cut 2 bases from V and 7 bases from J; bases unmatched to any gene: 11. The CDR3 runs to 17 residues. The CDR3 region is CASSLQRTGDLSGELFF. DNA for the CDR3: TGTGCCAGCAGTTTACAACGGACAGGGGATCTTAGCGGGGAGCTGTTTTTT.

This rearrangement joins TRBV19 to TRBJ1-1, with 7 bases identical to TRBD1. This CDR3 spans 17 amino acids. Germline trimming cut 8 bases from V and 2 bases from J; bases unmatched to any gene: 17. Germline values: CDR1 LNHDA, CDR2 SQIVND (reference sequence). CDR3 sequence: CASVPSPGTVRNTEAFF. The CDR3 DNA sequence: TGTGCCAGTGTACCAAGTCCCGGGACAGTGCGCAACACTGAAGCTTTCTTT.

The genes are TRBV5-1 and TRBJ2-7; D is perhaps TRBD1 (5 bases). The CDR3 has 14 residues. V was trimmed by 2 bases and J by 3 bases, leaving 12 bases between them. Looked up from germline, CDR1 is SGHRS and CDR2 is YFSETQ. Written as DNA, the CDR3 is TGCGCCAGCAGCTTAGAAGGGGCAAACTACGAGCAGTACTTC. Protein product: CASSLEGANYEQYF.

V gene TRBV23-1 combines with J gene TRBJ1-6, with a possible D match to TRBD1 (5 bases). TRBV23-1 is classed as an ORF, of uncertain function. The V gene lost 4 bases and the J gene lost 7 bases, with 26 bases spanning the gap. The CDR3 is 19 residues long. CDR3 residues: CASSRLGGTSKTGNSPLHF. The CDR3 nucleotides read TGCGCCAGCAGTCGATTGGGGGGGACGTCTAAAACCGGCAATTCACCCCTCCACTTT.